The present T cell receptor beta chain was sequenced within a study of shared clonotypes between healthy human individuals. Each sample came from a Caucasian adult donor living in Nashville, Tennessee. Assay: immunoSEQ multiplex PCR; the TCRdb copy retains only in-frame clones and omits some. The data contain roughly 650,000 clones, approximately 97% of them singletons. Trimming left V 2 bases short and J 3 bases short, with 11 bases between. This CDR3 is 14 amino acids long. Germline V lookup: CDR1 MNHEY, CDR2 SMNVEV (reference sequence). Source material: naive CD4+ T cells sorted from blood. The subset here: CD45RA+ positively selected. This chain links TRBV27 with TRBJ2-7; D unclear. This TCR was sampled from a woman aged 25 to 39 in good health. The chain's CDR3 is CASSLQRTSYEQYF. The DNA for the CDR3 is TGTGCCAGCAGTTTACAACGCACGAGCTACGAGCAGTACTTC.